Listed here are 6 T cell receptor beta chains from one sample, sequenced in a study of CD8 T cells in Susac syndrome. RNA, at 0.5 to 1 ug, was reverse transcribed with random hexamers. TCRdb called the immunoSEQ multiplex PCR reads again in MiXCR, with one record for every CDR3 protein. The sample consists of about 83,000 distinct CDR3 sequences, approximately 96% of them appearing once. The sequencing input was CD8+ T cells from PBMCs. The receptors stem from a human donor with Susac syndrome.

This clonotype was detected only once. The chain recombines TRBV5-6 with TRBJ2-1; D might be TRBD2 (5 bases). The germline gives CDR1 SGHDT, CDR2 YYEEEE. This CDR3 has 14 residues. Trimming removed 0 bases at V and 7 bases at J, with 11 bases between. This CDR3 is CASSLEGLTNEQFF. The CDR3 nucleotides read TGTGCCAGCAGCTTGGAAGGACTCACGAATGAGCAGTTCTTC.

The chain has TRBV15 and TRBJ2-7; TRBD2 aligns across 7 bases. The CDR3 has 15 residues. The V and J ends lost 0 bases and 5 bases, in that order; junction bases with no gene match: 7. Per germline, CDR1 LNHNV and CDR2 YYDKDF (reference sequence). DNA for the CDR3: TGTGCCACCAGCAGAGAAGGGAGGGTCCTCCACGAGCAGTACTTC. It specifies CATSREGRVLHEQYF.

The chain joins TRBV5-1 to TRBJ1-1; D unclear. The CDR3 contains 13 residues. The germline V and J ends were trimmed by 0 bases and 6 bases, with 9 bases remaining between them. Per the germline V gene, CDR1 is SGHRS and CDR2 is YFSETQ. CDR3 DNA: TGCGCCAGCAGCTTGGGAGGAAGGCCTGAAGCTTTCTTT. Translated, it gives CASSLGGRPEAFF.

The chain joins TRBV9 to TRBJ2-5; 9 bases align to TRBD2. V shed 2 bases and J 5 bases; nucleotides not matched to a gene: 13. This CDR3 contains 17 residues. In germline, CDR1 is SGDLS, CDR2 YYNGEE. The CDR3 loop reads CASSVRRVAGGPETQYF. For the CDR3, the DNA is TGTGCCAGCAGCGTCCGGAGGGTGGCGGGAGGGCCGGAGACCCAGTACTTC.

The chain employs TRBV11-2 and TRBJ2-4, with D tentatively TRBD2 (5 bases). The CDR3 has 15 amino acids. CDR1 is SGHAT and CDR2 is FQNNGV in the germline V gene. V lost 6 bases and J lost 3, with 15 bases in between. CDR3 region: CASSILGNSKNIQYF. In nucleotides, the CDR3 is TGTGCCAGCAGTATCCTCGGGAATAGCAAAAACATTCAGTACTTC.

This rearrangement joins TRBV5-6 to TRBJ2-7; TRBD2 is a possible D gene (6 bases). The CDR3 totals 14 residues. V was pared by 0 bases and J by 3 bases, with 10 bases between. Germline V gene sequence: CDR1 SGHDT, CDR2 YYEEEE. The CDR3 region has the DNA TGTGCCAGCAGCTTGGGCGGGACCTTCTACGAGCAGTACTTC. It specifies CASSLGGTFYEQYF.